A single sample gave rise to the 10 T cell receptor beta chains below, sequenced in a study of response to subunit inactivated influenza vaccine. TCRdb re-analysed the RT-PCR reads in MiXCR, keeping a single row per CDR3 protein. The sample contains more than 200,000 distinct CDR3 sequences, 10% to 15% of which appear only once. Sequencing used non-naive T cells sorted from PBMCs, obtained around two weeks before vaccination. The origin of the receptors is a man aged 50 to 60 who received an inactivated influenza vaccine.

This clonotype was observed many times. The chain carries TRBV20-1 and TRBJ2-1; TRBD1 is a possible D gene (5 bases). V lost 5 bases and J 0 bases, leaving 11 bases between the germline ends. CDR3 size: 14 residues. Germline CDR1 reads DFQATT; CDR2 reads SNEGSKA (reference sequence). CDR3: CSASTGSSYNEQFF. DNA for the CDR3: TGCAGTGCTTCCACAGGAAGCTCCTACAATGAGCAGTTCTTC.

This clonotype was counted between two and nine times. V is TRBV20-1 and J is TRBJ2-7, with no clear D. This CDR3 has 10 residues. Trimming removed 4 bases from V and 5 bases from J, with 6 bases in between. Germline lookup yields CDR1 DFQATT and CDR2 SNEGSKA (reference sequence). The CDR3: CSATDHEQYF. For the CDR3, the DNA is TGCAGTGCTACGGACCACGAGCAGTACTTC.

This sequence joins TRBV3-1 and TRBJ2-1; 9 bases are a match to TRBD2. V dropped 0 bases and J dropped 4; count of bases not matched to a gene: 7. CDR1 and CDR2 from the germline V gene are LGHDT and YNNKEL (reference sequence). The CDR3 runs to 17 residues. CDR3 sequence: CASSQEGERGAYNEQFF. In DNA, the CDR3 is TGTGCCAGCAGCCAAGAGGGTGAGCGGGGGGCTTACAATGAGCAGTTCTTC.

This clonotype came up a few times. The chain uses TRBV20-1 and TRBJ2-1; TRBD2 matches 11 bases. The CDR3 totals 19 residues. Germline V CDR1 and CDR2: DFQATT, SNEGSKA (reference sequence). V shed 6 bases and J 1 base; nucleotides not matched to a gene: 17. The CDR3: CSAPSGTSGFTGSYNEQFF. The CDR3 bases are TGCAGTGCGCCTTCCGGGACTAGCGGATTCACTGGGTCCTACAATGAGCAGTTCTTC.

This clonotype was seen only a few times. The chain recombines TRBV5-5 with TRBJ1-5; D remains unclear. Per germline, CDR1 SGHKS and CDR2 YYEKEE (reference sequence). Trimming shortened V by 3 bases and J by 6 bases, and 13 bases separated the two germline ends. The CDR3 length is 14 residues. The CDR3 reads CASSSAGVTQPQHF. DNA of the CDR3: TGTGCCAGCAGCTCGGCCGGGGTCACTCAGCCCCAGCATTTT.

The V call is TRBV3-1, the J call TRBJ2-1, with 8 bases fitting TRBD2. The CDR3 consists of 13 residues. J gave up 9 bases and V 5 bases, and 6 bases lay outside the gene matches. CDR1 and CDR2 from the germline V gene are LGHDT and YNNKEL (reference sequence). The CDR3 bases are TGTGCCAGCAGCTTTTCGGGGGGGGCTGAGCAGTTCTTC. Translating it yields CASSFSGGAEQFF.

This chain uses TRBV4-3 with TRBJ2-1; possible D gene TRBD2, 5 bases. V dropped 5 bases and J dropped 5 bases, with 13 bases sitting between them. The V gene's germline CDR1 is LGHNA and CDR2 YSLEER. CDR3 size: 14 residues. The CDR3 nucleotides are TGCGCCAGCAGCTCAAGGGAGAGGGACAATGAGCAGTTCTTC. The encoded protein is CASSSRERDNEQFF.

This clonotype was counted ten times or more. The chain is built from TRBV28 and TRBJ2-5; 9 nucleotides match TRBD1. This CDR3 spans 13 amino acids. Germline lookup yields CDR1 MDHEN and CDR2 SYDVKM. The trim removed 3 bases at V and 5 bases at J, leaving 1 base unmatched. This CDR3 is CASSFGTGETQYF. The CDR3 DNA reads TGTGCCAGCAGTTTCGGGACAGGGGAGACCCAGTACTTC.

The gene calls are TRBV20-1 and TRBJ1-4; 8 nucleotides line up with TRBD1. The CDR3 extends over 12 amino acids. The V gene's germline CDR1 is DFQATT and CDR2 SNEGSKA (reference sequence). The CDR3 DNA is TGCAGGGCCGGACAGGGACCTGAAAAACTGTTTTTT. This sequence encodes CRAGQGPEKLFF.

The chain couples TRBV15 to TRBJ1-1; D might be TRBD1 (5 bases). V was trimmed by 1 base and J by 1 base, leaving 13 bases between them. The CDR3 totals 16 residues. Germline assignment: CDR1 LNHNV and CDR2 YYDKDF (reference sequence). CDR3 sequence: CATSRGGAGANTEAFF. In DNA form, the CDR3 reads TGTGCCACCAGCAGAGGTGGGGCTGGGGCGAACACTGAAGCTTTCTTT.